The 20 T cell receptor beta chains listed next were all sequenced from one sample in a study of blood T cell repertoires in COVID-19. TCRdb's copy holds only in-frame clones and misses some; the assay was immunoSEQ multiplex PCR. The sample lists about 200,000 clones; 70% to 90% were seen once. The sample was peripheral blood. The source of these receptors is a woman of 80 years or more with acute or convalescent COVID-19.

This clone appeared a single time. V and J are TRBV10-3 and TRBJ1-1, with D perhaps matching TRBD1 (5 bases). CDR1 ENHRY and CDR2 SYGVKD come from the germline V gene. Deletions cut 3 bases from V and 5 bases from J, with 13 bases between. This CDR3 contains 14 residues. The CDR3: CAISDFSGVTEAFF. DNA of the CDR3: TGTGCCATCAGTGACTTTTCGGGGGTAACTGAAGCTTTCTTT.

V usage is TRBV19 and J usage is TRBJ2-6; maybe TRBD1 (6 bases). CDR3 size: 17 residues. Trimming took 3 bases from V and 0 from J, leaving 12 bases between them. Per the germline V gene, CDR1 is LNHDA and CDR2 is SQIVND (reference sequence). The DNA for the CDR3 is TGTGCCAGTAGTATTACAGGGTTGGGCTCTGGGGCCAACGTCCTGACTTTC. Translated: CASSITGLGSGANVLTF.

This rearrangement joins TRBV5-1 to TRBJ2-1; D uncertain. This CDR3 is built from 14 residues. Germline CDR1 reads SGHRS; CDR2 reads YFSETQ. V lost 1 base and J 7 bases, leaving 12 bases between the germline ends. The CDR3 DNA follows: TGCGCCAGCAGCTTGACCCTGTTTCGGAATGAGCAGTTCTTC. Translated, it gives CASSLTLFRNEQFF.

This CDR3 reads CASSPGTENGNTIYF. In DNA, the CDR3 is TGTGCCAGCTCACCGGGGACAGAAAATGGAAACACCATATATTTT. The chain links TRBV18 to TRBJ1-3; TRBD1 matches at 7 bases. Germline CDR1 is KGHSH and CDR2 is LQKENI. J gave up 3 bases and V 3 bases, and 5 bases lay outside the gene matches. The CDR3 has 15 amino acids.

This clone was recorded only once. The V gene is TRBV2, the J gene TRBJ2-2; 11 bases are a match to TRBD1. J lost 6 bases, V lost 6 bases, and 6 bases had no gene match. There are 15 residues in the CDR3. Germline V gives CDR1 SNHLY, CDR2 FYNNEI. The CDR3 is CASRLRDRGAGELFF. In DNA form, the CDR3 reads TGTGCCAGCAGACTCCGGGACAGGGGGGCCGGGGAGCTGTTTTTT.

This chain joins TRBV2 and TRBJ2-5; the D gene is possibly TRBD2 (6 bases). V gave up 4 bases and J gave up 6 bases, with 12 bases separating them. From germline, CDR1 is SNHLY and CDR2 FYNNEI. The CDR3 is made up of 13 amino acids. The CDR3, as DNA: TGTGCCAGCAGTGTCAAACGGGAGCAGACCCAGTACTTC. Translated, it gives CASSVKREQTQYF.

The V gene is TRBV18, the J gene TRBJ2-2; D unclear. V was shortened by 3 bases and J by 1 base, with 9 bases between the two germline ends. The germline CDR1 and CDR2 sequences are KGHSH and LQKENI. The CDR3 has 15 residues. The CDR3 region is CASSPLTGNTGELFF. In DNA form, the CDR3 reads TGTGCCAGCTCACCCTTGACGGGGAACACCGGGGAGCTGTTTTTT.

In nucleotides, the CDR3 is TGTGCCAGCAGCTTAGTGGTAGCGGGAGGGCACGTTGAGCAGTTCTTC. Protein: CASSLVVAGGHVEQFF. J is TRBJ2-1 and V is TRBV11-2; 11 positions match TRBD2. The CDR3 has 16 amino acids. Germline V gene lookup returns CDR1 SGHAT and CDR2 FQNNGV. The V and J ends lost 1 base and 9 bases, in that order; junction bases with no gene match: 8.

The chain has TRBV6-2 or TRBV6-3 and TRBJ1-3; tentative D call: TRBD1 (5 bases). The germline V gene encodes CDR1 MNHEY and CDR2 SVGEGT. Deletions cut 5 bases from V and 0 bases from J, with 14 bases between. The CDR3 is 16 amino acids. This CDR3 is CASSANRRLSGNTIYF. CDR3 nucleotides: TGTGCCAGCAGTGCAAACAGGCGCCTCTCTGGAAACACCATATATTTT.

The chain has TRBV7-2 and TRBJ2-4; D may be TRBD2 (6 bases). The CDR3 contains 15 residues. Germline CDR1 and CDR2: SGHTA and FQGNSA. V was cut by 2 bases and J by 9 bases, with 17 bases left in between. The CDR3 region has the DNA TGTGCCAGCAGCTTAAGCCCCGGGAGATTGGGCATTCAGTACTTC. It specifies CASSLSPGRLGIQYF. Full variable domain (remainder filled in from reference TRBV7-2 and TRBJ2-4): GAGVSQSPSNKVTEKGKDVELRCDPISGHTALYWYRQSLGQGLEFLIYFQGNSAPDKSGLPSDRFSAERTGGSVSTLTIQRTQQEDSAVYLCASSLSPGRLGIQYFGAGTRLSVL.

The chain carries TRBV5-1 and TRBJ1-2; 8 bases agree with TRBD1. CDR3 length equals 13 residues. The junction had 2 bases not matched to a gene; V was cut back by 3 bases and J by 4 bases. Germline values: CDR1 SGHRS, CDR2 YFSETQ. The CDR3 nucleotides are TGCGCCAGCAGCTCAGGGGGCACCTATGGCTACACCTTC. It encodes CASSSGGTYGYTF.

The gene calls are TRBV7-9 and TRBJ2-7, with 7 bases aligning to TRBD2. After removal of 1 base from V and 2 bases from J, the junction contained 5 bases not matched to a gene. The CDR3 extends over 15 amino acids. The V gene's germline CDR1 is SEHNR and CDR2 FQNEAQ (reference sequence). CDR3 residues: CASSLGAGMAYEQYF. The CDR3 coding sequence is TGTGCCAGCAGCTTAGGAGCGGGAATGGCCTACGAGCAGTACTTC.

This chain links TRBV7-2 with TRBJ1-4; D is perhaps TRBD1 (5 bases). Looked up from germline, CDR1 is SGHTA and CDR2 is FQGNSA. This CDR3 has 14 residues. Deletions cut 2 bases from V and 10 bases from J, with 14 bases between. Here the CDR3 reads CASSLTLWGGKLFF. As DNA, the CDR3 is TGTGCCAGCAGCTTAACCCTTTGGGGGGGAAAACTGTTTTTT.

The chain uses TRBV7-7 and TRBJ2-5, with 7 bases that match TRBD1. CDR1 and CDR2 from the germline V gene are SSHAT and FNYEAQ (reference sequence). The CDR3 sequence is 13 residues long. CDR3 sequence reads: CAIKGQSPETQYF. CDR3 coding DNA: TGTGCTATAAAGGGACAGTCGCCGGAGACCCAGTACTTC. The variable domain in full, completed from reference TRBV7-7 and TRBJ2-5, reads GAGVSQSPRYKVTKRGQDVTLRCDPISSHATLYWYQQALGQGPEFLTYFNYEAQPDKSGLPSDRFSAERPEGSISTLTIQRTEQRDSAMYRCAIKGQSPETQYFGPGTRLLVL.

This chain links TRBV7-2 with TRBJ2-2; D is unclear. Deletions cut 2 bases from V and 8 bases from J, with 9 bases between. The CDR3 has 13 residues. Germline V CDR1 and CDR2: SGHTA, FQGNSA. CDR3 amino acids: CASSLRLEGELFF. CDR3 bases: TGTGCCAGCAGCTTAAGGTTGGAGGGGGAGCTGTTTTTT.

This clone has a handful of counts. In nucleotides, the CDR3 is TGCGCCAGCAGCCAAGGACTAGCGGGAGGTATTGAGCAGTTCTTC. Amino acids: CASSQGLAGGIEQFF. J is TRBJ2-1 and V is TRBV4-3; 13 nucleotides line up with TRBD2. CDR1 is LGHNA and CDR2 is YSLEER in the germline V gene. V lost 1 base to trimming and J lost 9 bases; unmatched junction nucleotides: 3. CDR3 length: 15 residues.

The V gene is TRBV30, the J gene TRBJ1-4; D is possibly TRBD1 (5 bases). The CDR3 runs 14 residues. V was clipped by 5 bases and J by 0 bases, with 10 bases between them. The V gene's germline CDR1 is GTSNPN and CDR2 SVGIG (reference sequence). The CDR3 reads CAWGKGSTNEKLFF. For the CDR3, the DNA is TGTGCCTGGGGGAAGGGGTCAACTAATGAAAAACTGTTTTTT. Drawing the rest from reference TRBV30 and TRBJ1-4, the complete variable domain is SQTIHQWPATLVQPVGSPLSLECTVEGTSNPNLYWYRQAAGRGLQLLFYSVGIGQISSEVPQNLSASRPQDRQFILSSKKLLLSDSGFYLCAWGKGSTNEKLFFGSGTQLSVL.

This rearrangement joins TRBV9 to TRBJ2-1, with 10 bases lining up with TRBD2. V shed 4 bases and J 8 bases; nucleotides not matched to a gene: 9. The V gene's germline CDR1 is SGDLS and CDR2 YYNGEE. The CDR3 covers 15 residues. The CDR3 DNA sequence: TGTGCCAGCAGCCTCAGCGGGGGGGCCTGGGATGAGCAGTTCTTC. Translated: CASSLSGGAWDEQFF.

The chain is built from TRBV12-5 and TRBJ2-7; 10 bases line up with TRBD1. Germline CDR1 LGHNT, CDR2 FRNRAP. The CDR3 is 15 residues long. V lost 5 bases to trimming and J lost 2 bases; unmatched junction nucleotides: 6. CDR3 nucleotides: TGTGCTAGTGGTACAGGACAGGGGGACCCCTACGAGCAGTACTTC. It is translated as CASGTGQGDPYEQYF.

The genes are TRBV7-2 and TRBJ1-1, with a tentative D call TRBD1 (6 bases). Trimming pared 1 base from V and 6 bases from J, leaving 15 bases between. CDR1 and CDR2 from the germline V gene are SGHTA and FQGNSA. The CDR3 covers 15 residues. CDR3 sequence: CASSLGGQGWSEAFF. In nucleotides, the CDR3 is TGTGCCAGCAGCTTAGGAGGTCAGGGGTGGTCTGAAGCTTTCTTT.